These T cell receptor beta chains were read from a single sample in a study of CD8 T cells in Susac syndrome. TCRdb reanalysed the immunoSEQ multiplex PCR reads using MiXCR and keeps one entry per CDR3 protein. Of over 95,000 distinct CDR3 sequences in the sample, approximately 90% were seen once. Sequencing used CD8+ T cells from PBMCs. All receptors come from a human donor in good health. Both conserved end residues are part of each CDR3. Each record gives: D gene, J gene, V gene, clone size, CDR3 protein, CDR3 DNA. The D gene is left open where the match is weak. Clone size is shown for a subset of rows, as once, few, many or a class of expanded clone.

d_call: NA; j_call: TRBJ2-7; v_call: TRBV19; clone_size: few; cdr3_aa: CASSLGGTAYEQYF; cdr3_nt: TGTGCCAGTAGTCTTGGGGGGACAGCCTACGAGCAGTACTTC
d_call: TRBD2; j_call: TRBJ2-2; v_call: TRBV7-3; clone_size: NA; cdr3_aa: CASSLSGGLTGELFF; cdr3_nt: TGTGCCAGCAGCTTGAGCGGGGGACTCACCGGGGAGCTGTTTTTT
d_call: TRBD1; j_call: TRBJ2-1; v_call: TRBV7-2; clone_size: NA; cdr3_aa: CASSLGDRGSYNEQFF; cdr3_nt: TGTGCCAGCAGCTTAGGAGACAGGGGGTCCTACAATGAGCAGTTCTTC
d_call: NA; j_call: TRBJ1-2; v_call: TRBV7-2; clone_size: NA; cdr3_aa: CASSPLTGLTDYGYTF; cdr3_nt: TGTGCCAGCAGCCCCCTGACAGGCCTGACGGACTATGGCTACACCTTC
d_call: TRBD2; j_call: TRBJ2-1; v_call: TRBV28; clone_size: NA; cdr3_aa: CASSPRTSGRGRNEQFF; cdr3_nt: TGTGCCAGCAGTCCTCGTACTAGCGGGAGGGGCAGGAATGAGCAGTTCTTC
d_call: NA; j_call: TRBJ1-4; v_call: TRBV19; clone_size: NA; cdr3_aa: CASSPPTATNEKLFF; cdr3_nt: TGTGCCAGTAGTCCCCCGACAGCCACTAATGAAAAACTGTTTTTT
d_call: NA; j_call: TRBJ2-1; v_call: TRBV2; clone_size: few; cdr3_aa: CASSVSGNEQFF; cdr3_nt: TGTGCCAGCAGTGTGTCGGGGAATGAGCAGTTCTTC
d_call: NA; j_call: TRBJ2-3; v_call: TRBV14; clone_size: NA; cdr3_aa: CASSQFQAGAGATDTQYF; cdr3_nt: TGTGCCAGCAGCCAATTCCAGGCGGGGGCAGGGGCCACAGATACGCAGTATTTT
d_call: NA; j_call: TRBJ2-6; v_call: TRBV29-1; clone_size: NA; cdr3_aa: CSVEPGAGANVLTF; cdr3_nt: TGCAGCGTTGAGCCAGGGGCTGGGGCCAACGTCCTGACTTTC
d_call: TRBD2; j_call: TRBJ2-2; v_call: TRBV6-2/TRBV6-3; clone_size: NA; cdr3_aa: CASRHSSSGRTGELFF; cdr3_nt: TGTGCCAGCAGGCACTCCTCTAGCGGGAGAACCGGGGAGCTGTTTTTT
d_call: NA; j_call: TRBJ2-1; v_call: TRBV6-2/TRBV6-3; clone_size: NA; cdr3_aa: CATAPTTDKQFF; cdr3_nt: TGTGCCACCGCCCCCACGACAGACAAGCAGTTCTTC
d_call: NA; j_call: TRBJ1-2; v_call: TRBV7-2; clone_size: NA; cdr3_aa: CASSQGLYGYTF; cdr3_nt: TGTGCCAGCAGCCAGGGACTCTATGGCTACACCTTC
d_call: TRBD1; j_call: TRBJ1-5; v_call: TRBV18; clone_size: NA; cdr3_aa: CASSGDRGTQPQHF; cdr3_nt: TGTGCCAGCTCAGGGGACAGGGGGACTCAGCCCCAGCATTTT
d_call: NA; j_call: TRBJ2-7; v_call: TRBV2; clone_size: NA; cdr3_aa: CASSAYEQYF; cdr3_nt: TGTGCCAGCAGCGCCTACGAGCAGTACTTC
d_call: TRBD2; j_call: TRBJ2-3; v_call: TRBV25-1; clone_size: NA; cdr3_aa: CASTPGGEYF; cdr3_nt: TGTGCCAGCACCCCGGGAGGGGAGTATTTT
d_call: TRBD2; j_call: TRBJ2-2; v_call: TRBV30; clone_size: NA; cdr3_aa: CAWSVRGGSGTGELFF; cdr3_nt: TGTGCCTGGAGTGTACGAGGCGGGAGTGGGACCGGGGAGCTGTTTTTT
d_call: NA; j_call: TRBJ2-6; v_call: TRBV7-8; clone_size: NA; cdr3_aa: CASSLIEASGANVLTF; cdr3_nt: TGTGCCAGCAGCTTAATAGAAGCCTCTGGGGCCAACGTCCTGACTTTC
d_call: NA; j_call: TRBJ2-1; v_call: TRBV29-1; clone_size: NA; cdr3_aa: CSLGEGPTQFF; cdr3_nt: TGCAGCCTTGGGGAAGGCCCTACACAGTTCTTC
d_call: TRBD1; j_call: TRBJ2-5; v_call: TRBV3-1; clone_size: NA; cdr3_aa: CATGQPKETQYF; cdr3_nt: TGTGCCACGGGACAGCCTAAAGAGACCCAGTACTTC
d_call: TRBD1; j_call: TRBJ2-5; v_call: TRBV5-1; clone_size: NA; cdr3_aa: CASSWTGQGRETQYF; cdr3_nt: TGCGCCAGCAGCTGGACGGGACAGGGACGAGAGACCCAGTACTTC
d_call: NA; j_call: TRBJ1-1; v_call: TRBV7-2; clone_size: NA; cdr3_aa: CASSSTLRDTEAFF; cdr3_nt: TGTGCCAGCAGCTCGACGCTCCGGGACACTGAAGCTTTCTTT
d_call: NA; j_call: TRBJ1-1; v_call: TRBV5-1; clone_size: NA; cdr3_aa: CASSLEGGDTEAFF; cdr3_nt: TGCGCCAGCAGCTTGGAAGGAGGGGACACTGAAGCTTTCTTT
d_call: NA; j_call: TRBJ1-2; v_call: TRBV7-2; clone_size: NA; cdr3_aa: CASSPRGQGPHYGYTF; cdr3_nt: TGTGCCAGCAGCCCCCGTGGGCAGGGGCCTCACTATGGCTACACCTTC
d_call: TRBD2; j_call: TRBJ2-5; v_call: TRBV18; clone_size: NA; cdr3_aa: CASSPRAGGQETQYF; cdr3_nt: TGTGCCAGCTCACCCCGGGCGGGGGGCCAAGAGACCCAGTACTTC
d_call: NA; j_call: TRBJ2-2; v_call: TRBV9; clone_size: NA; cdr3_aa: CASSVVELNTGELFF; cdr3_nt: TGTGCCAGCAGCGTTGTCGAGCTTAACACCGGGGAGCTGTTTTTT
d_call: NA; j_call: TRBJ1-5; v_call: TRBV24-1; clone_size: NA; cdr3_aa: CATSAGNNQPQHF; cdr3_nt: TGTGCCACCAGTGCAGGGAACAATCAGCCCCAGCATTTT
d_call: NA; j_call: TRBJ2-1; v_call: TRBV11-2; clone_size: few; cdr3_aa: CASRGPGNEQFF; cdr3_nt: TGTGCCAGCAGGGGACCCGGGAATGAGCAGTTCTTC
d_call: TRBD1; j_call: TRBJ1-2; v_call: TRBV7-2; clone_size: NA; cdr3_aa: CASSPGGATGGYTF; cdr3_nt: TGTGCCAGCAGCCCAGGGGGCGCAACCGGTGGCTACACCTTC
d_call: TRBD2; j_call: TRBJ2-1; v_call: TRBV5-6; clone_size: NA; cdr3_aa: CASSLSAGGVREQFF; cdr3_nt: TGTGCCAGCAGCCTTTCTGCGGGGGGGGTAAGAGAGCAGTTCTTC
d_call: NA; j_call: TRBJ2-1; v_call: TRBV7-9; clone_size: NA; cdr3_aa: CASRPDAQGKDAYNEQFF; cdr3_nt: TGTGCCAGCAGACCCGACGCTCAGGGGAAGGACGCCTACAATGAGCAGTTCTTC
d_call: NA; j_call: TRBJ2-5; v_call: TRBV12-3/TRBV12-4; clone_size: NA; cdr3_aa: CASSSDQETQYF; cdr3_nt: TGTGCCAGCAGTTCAGACCAAGAGACCCAGTACTTC
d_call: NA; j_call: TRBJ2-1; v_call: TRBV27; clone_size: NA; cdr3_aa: CASSGLGLGVHEQFF; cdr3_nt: TGTGCCAGCAGTGGGCTGGGACTGGGCGTACATGAGCAGTTCTTC
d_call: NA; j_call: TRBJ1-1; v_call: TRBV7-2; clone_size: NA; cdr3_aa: CASSLSEKNTEAFF; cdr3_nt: TGTGCCAGCAGCTTATCAGAGAAGAACACTGAAGCTTTCTTT
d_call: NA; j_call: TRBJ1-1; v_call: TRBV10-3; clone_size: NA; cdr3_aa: CAISESSARAEAFF; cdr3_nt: TGTGCCATCAGTGAGTCCTCGGCGAGGGCTGAAGCTTTCTTT
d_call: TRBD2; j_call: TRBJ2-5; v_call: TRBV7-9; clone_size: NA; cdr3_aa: CASSLASGRAGETQYF; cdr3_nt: TGTGCCAGCAGCTTAGCAAGCGGGAGGGCCGGTGAGACCCAGTACTTC
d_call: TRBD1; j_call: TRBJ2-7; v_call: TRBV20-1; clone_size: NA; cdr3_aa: CSARDRRGQILEQYF; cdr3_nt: TGCAGTGCTAGAGATCGCAGGGGGCAAATTCTCGAGCAGTACTTC
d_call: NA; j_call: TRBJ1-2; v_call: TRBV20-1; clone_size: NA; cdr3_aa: CSAFLTETNYGYTF; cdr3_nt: TGCAGTGCTTTTCTGACAGAAACTAACTATGGCTACACCTTC
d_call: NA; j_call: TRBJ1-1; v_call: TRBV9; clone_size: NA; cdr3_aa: CASSVSTGSGATEAFF; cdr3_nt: TGTGCCAGCAGCGTATCCACAGGGTCCGGGGCCACTGAAGCTTTCTTT
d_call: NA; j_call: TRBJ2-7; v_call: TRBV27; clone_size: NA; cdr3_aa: CASRALHGYEQYF; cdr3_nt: TGTGCCAGCAGAGCCCTCCACGGTTACGAGCAGTACTTC
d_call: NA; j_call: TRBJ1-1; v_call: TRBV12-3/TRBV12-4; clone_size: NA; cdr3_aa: CASSIGPGTEAFF; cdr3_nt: TGTGCCAGCAGTATCGGCCCGGGCACTGAAGCTTTCTTT
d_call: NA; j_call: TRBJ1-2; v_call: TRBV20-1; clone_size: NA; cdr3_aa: CSAGRAGYTF; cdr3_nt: TGCAGTGCTGGACGGGCGGGCTACACCTTC
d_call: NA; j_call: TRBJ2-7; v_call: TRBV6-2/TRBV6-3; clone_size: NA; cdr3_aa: CASHNSSYEQYF; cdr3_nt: TGTGCCAGCCATAATAGCTCCTACGAGCAGTACTTC
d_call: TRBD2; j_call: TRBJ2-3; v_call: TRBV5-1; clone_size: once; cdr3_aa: CASSLAPGGSDTQYF; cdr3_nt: TGCGCCAGCAGCTTGGCTCCGGGAGGCAGCGATACGCAGTATTTT
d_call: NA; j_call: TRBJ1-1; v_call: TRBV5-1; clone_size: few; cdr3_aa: CASSGRDSLNTEAFF; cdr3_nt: TGCGCCAGCAGCGGCCGGGATTCCCTGAACACTGAAGCTTTCTTT
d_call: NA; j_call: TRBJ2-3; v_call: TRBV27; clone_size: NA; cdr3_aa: CASSPYSTDTQYF; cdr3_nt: TGTGCCAGCAGTCCCTACAGCACAGATACGCAGTATTTT
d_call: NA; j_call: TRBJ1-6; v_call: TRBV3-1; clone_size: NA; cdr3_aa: CASSLERSANSPLHF; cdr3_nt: TGTGCCAGCAGCCTGGAAAGGTCGGCTAATTCACCCCTCCACTTT
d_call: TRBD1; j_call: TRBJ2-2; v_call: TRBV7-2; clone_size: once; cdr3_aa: CASSQRGREVELFF; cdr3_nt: TGTGCCAGCAGCCAGAGGGGGCGAGAGGTTGAGCTGTTTTTT
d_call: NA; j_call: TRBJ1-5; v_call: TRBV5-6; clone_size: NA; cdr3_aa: CASSLTSGLGGFQPQHF; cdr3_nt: TGTGCCAGCAGCTTGACTTCAGGATTGGGTGGTTTCCAGCCCCAGCATTTT
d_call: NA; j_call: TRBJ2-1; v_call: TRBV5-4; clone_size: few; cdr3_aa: CASSLDRGEQFF; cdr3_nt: TGTGCCAGCAGCTTGGATCGAGGTGAGCAGTTCTTC
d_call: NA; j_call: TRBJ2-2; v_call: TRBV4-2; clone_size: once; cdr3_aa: CASRLTGTSTGELFF; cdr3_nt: TGTGCCAGCAGGCTAACCGGGACCAGTACCGGGGAGCTGTTTTTT
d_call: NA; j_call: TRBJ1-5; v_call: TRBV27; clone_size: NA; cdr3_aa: CASSLSGGYSNQPQHF; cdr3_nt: TGTGCCAGCAGTTTATCGGGCGGCTATAGCAATCAGCCCCAGCATTTT
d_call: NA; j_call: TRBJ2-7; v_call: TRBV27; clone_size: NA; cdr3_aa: CASKTQGSHEQYF; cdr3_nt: TGTGCCAGCAAGACTCAGGGGTCCCACGAGCAGTACTTC
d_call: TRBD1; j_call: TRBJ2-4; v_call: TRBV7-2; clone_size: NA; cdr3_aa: CASSLEGGQGKNIQYF; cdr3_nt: TGTGCCAGCAGCTTAGAGGGGGGACAGGGAAAAAACATTCAGTACTTC
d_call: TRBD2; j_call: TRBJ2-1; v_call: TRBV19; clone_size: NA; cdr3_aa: CASKVAGAGGEQFF; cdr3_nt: TGTGCCAGTAAGGTAGCGGGAGCGGGAGGTGAGCAGTTCTTC
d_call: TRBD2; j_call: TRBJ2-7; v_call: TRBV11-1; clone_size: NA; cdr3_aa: CASSFFGRSSYEQYF; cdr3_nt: TGTGCCAGCAGCTTTTTCGGGAGGAGCTCCTACGAGCAGTACTTC